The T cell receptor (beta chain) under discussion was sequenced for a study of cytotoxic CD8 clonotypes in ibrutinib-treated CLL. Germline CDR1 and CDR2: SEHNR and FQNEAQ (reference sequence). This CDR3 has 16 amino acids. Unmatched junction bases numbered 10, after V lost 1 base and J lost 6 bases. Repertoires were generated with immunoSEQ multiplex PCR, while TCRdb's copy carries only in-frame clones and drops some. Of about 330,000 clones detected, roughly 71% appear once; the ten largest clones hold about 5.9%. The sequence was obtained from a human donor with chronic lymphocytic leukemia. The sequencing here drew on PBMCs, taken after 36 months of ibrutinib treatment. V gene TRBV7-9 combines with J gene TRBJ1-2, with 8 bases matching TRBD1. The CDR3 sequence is CASSLDRTGRDDGYTF. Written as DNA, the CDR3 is TGTGCCAGCAGCTTAGACCGGACAGGGAGGGATGATGGCTACACCTTC.